Listed below are T cell receptor beta chains from one sample, sequenced in a study of cytomegalovirus exposure and HLA in healthy donors. Clones were sequenced by immunoSEQ multiplex PCR, and TCRdb holds only the in-frame ones, with some missing. The table lists around 160,000 clones, roughly 80% of them singletons. Sequencing was done on a sample of PBMCs. The source is a man in his forties or fifties in good health and CMV-seropositive. The CDR3 runs from the conserved cysteine through the conserved F or W. D genes are given only for firm matches. The size of a clone is reported for some rows only, either as once, few or many, or as a class for expanded clones.

CDR3 | DNA | D | size | J | V
CASSQETLLNTEAFF | TGTGCCAGCAGCCAAGAGACTCTACTGAACACTGAAGCTTTCTTT | - | - | TRBJ1-1 | TRBV4-2
CASSLSGSWRNEQFF | TGCGCCAGCAGCCTTAGCGGGAGTTGGCGTAATGAGCAGTTCTTC | TRBD2 | - | TRBJ2-1 | TRBV5-1
CASSRWTSGRAARSYEQFF | TGTGCCAGTAGTAGGTGGACTAGCGGGAGGGCCGCCCGAAGCTATGAGCAGTTCTTC | TRBD2 | - | TRBJ2-1 | TRBV19
CASSMRGRANTGELFF | TGCGCCAGCAGTATGAGGGGGAGAGCAAACACCGGGGAGCTGTTTTTT | - | - | TRBJ2-2 | TRBV5-1
CASSPPSASLYNEQFF | TGTGCCAGCAGTCCCCCTAGCGCCTCGCTTTACAATGAGCAGTTCTTC | - | - | TRBJ2-1 | TRBV5-6
CASSLLAGGKDTQYF | TGTGCCAGCAGTTTACTAGCGGGAGGGAAGGATACGCAGTATTTT | TRBD2 | once | TRBJ2-3 | TRBV28
CASSLSTSGSTYNEQFF | TGTGCCAGCAGCTTAAGCACTAGCGGGAGTACCTACAATGAGCAGTTCTTC | TRBD2 | - | TRBJ2-1 | TRBV7-6
CASSLGGATNEKLFF | TGCGCCAGCAGCTTGGGAGGTGCAACTAATGAAAAACTGTTTTTT | - | few | TRBJ1-4 | TRBV5-1
CASSFGLLTEAFF | TGTGCCAGCAGTTTTGGGCTTCTTACTGAAGCTTTCTTT | - | - | TRBJ1-1 | TRBV27
CATGGGAFGYTF | TGTGCCACCGGGGGGGGCGCCTTTGGCTACACCTTC | - | - | TRBJ1-2 | TRBV28
CASSSSHQGQINYGYTF | - | - | - | TRBJ1-2 | TRBV27
CASSGGGPQETQYF | TGTGCCAGCAGTGGTGGGGGCCCACAAGAGACCCAGTACTTC | - | few | TRBJ2-5 | TRBV6-1
CSGGLTYEQYF | TGCAGCGGGGGGCTTACCTACGAGCAGTACTTC | - | - | TRBJ2-7 | TRBV29-1
CASSQTMTATYGYTF | TGCGCCAGCAGCCAGACGATGACAGCAACCTATGGCTACACCTTC | - | few | TRBJ1-2 | TRBV4-3
CASRTSGSFLSGANVLTF | TGTGCCAGTAGAACTAGCGGGAGTTTTCTCTCTGGGGCCAACGTCCTGACTTTC | TRBD2 | - | TRBJ2-6 | TRBV19
CASSQDRGEATDTQYF | TGCGCCAGCAGCCAAGATCGGGGGGAAGCGACAGATACGCAGTATTTT | TRBD2 | - | TRBJ2-3 | TRBV4-1
CASSLLTSGRYEQYF | TGCGCCAGCAGCCTCCTTACTAGCGGGCGCTACGAGCAGTACTTC | TRBD2 | - | TRBJ2-7 | TRBV4-1
CASSDSVHRGSDEQFF | TGTGCCAGCAGTGATTCCGTTCATCGCGGGAGCGATGAGCAGTTCTTC | TRBD2 | few | TRBJ2-1 | TRBV6-4
CASRRDPSETQYF | TGTGCCAGCAGGAGGGATCCATCCGAGACCCAGTACTTC | - | - | TRBJ2-5 | TRBV7-2
CASRGQDFNYGYTF | TGTGCCAGCAGGGGGCAGGATTTTAACTATGGCTACACCTTC | - | - | TRBJ1-2 | TRBV2
CASSLMGQTNEKLFF | TGTGCCAGCAGCTTAATGGGACAGACTAATGAAAAACTGTTTTTT | TRBD1 | few | TRBJ1-4 | TRBV7-8